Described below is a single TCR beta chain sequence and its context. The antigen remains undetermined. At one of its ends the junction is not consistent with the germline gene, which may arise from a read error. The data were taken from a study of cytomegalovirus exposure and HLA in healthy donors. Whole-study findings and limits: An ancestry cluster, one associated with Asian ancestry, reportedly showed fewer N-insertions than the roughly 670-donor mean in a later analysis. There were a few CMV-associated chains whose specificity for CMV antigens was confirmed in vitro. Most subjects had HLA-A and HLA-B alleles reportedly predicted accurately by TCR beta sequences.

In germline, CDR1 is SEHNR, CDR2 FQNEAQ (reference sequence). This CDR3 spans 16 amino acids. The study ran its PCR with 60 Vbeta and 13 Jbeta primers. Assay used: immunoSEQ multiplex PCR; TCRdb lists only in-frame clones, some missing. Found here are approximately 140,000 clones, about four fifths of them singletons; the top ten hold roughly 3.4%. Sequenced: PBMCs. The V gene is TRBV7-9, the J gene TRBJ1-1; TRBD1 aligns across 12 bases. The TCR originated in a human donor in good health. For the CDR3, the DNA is TGTTCCAGCAGCTTATGGGACAGGGGGCACGCCACTGAAGCTTTCTTT. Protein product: CSSSLWDRGHATEAFF.